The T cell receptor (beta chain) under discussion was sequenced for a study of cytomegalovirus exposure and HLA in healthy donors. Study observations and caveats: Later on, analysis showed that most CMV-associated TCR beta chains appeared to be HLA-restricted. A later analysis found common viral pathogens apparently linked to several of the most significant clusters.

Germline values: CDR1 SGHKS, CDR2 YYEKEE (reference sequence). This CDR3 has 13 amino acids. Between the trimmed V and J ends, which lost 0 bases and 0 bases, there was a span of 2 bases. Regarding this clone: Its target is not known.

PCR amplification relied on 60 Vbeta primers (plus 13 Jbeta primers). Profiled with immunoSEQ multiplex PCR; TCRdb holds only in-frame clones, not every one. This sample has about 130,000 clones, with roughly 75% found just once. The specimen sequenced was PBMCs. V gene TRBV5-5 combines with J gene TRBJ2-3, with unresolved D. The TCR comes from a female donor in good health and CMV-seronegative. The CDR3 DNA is TGTGCCAGCAGCTTGGCTAGCACAGATACGCAGTATTTT. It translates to CASSLASTDTQYF.